The next 12 T cell receptor beta chains were all read from a single sample in a study of cytomegalovirus exposure and HLA in healthy donors. The primer mix had 60 Vbeta and 13 Jbeta primers. The table came from immunoSEQ multiplex PCR; TCRdb's copy has only in-frame clones and leaves some out. In the table there are about 200,000 clones, around four fifths of which are singletons. The sample consisted of PBMCs. Receptors were obtained from a woman aged 35 to 49 in good health and CMV-seronegative.

The rearrangement links TRBV7-8 to TRBJ1-1; D remains ambiguous. Germline CDR1 SGHVS, CDR2 FQNEAQ. The CDR3 length is 14 residues. The V end was cut by 2 bases, the J end by 8 bases, with 15 bases between. Written as DNA, the CDR3 is TGTGCCAGCAGCTTATCTTTGGCCCAGCGGGAAGCTTTCTTT. This gives the protein CASSLSLAQREAFF.

This chain links TRBV28 with TRBJ2-2; D may be TRBD2 (6 bases). The germline V gene encodes CDR1 MDHEN and CDR2 SYDVKM. V gave up 6 bases and J gave up 7 bases, with 15 bases separating them. This CDR3 contains 14 residues. The CDR3 nucleotides read TGTGCCAGCAGGGGAGGCCCGCGAGGCGGGGAGCTGTTTTTT. It is translated as CASRGGPRGGELFF.

The genes are TRBV6-5 and TRBJ2-3, with D tentatively TRBD2 (5 bases). Between the trimmed V and J ends, which lost 2 bases and 6 bases, there was a span of 15 bases. CDR1 is MNHEY and CDR2 is SVGAGI in the germline V gene. The CDR3 totals 15 residues. The CDR3 nucleotides are TGTGCCAGCAGTTACGGACCACGGCGGGCCGATACGCAGTATTTT. Translated: CASSYGPRRADTQYF.

V usage is TRBV30 and J usage is TRBJ1-1, with D unclear. The V end was cut by 4 bases, the J end by 0 bases, with 15 bases between. Germline-derived CDR1 and CDR2 are GTSNPN and SVGIG (reference sequence). The CDR3 length is 15 residues. CDR3 loop: CAWNAYSLMNTEAFF. For the CDR3, the DNA is TGTGCCTGGAATGCATACAGTCTGATGAACACTGAAGCTTTCTTT.

The chain employs TRBV6-1 and TRBJ2-3; TRBD1 is a possible D gene (6 bases). This CDR3 region has 10 residues. Per germline, CDR1 MNHNS and CDR2 SASEGT. Trimming took 11 bases from V and 5 from J, leaving 8 bases between them. The chain's CDR3 is CAGGQDTQYF. CDR3 in DNA: TGTGCCGGGGGCCAAGATACGCAGTATTTT.

A single count supports this clone. The rearrangement joins TRBV5-6 to TRBJ2-7; TRBD2 matches at 11 bases. The V segment lost 3 bases and the J segment 4 bases; nucleotides outside the gene matches: 6. Per germline, CDR1 SGHDT and CDR2 YYEEEE. This CDR3 is built from 15 residues. The CDR3 nucleotides read TGTGCCAGCAGCTGGGGTGTAGCGGGAGGGTACGAGCAGTACTTC. It specifies CASSWGVAGGYEQYF.

This chain links TRBV18 with TRBJ2-1; the D gene is possibly TRBD2 (6 bases). This CDR3 region has 12 residues. Germline V gene sequence: CDR1 KGHSH, CDR2 LQKENI. Trimming removed 3 bases from V and 15 bases from J, with 15 bases in between. CDR3 residues: CASSPWVAASFF. CDR3 in DNA: TGTGCCAGCTCACCTTGGGTAGCGGCTTCGTTCTTC.

This rearrangement joins TRBV30 to TRBJ2-5; 8 bases map to TRBD2. With V trimmed by 4 bases and J by 9 bases, 7 bases remained unmatched. This CDR3 region has 12 residues. Germline lookup yields CDR1 GTSNPN and CDR2 SVGIG (reference sequence). The CDR3 reads CAWMTAGASQYF. For the CDR3, the DNA is TGTGCCTGGATGACAGCGGGAGCATCCCAGTACTTC.

The rearrangement links TRBV28 to TRBJ2-2; 8 bases are a match to TRBD1. V shed 7 bases, J shed 9 bases, and the junction held 7 bases outside the gene matches. The CDR3 spans 13 residues. The germline CDR1 and CDR2 sequences are MDHEN and SYDVKM. The CDR3 DNA reads as TGTGCCAGCACCACGCAGGGGGCGCGGGAGCTGTTTTTT. Protein sequence: CASTTQGARELFF.

The chain employs TRBV5-6 and TRBJ1-5, with TRBD1 identical over 8 bases. V trimming: 1 base; J trimming: 2 bases; junction bases outside the gene matches: 11. Germline-derived CDR1 and CDR2 are SGHDT and YYEEEE. CDR3 length: 18 residues. CDR3 protein: CASSLWGTGKVGNQPQHF. The CDR3 coding sequence is TGTGCCAGCAGCTTGTGGGGGACAGGAAAGGTTGGCAATCAGCCCCAGCATTTT.

The chain joins TRBV10-2 to TRBJ1-2, with no clear D. V gave up 6 bases and J gave up 4 bases, with 15 bases separating them. The length of the CDR3 is 14 residues. Germline CDR1 reads WSHSY; CDR2 reads SAAADI. DNA of the CDR3: TGCGCCAGCAGGGATATTGGAGTTGCCTATGGCTACACCTTC. Translating it yields CASRDIGVAYGYTF.

The CDR3 DNA reads as TGCGCCAGCAGCCAGCGTGATCAGACTACAGGGGCTGGAAACACCATATATTTT. It translates to CASSQRDQTTGAGNTIYF. The rearrangement joins TRBV4-1 to TRBJ1-3; TRBD1 aligns across 7 bases. V lost 3 bases, J lost 2 bases, and 13 bases stayed unmatched. Germline CDR1 is MGHRA and CDR2 is YSYEKL. The length of the CDR3 is 18 residues.